This T cell receptor (beta chain) originates from a study of breast tumors, draining lymph nodes, adjacent tissues. Regarding the study as a whole: The lymph node origin of tumor T cells was framed as consistent with a hypothesis, not demonstrated. Luminal-like breast cancer showed significantly higher tumor–nontumor repertoire similarity than basal-like. Tumor TCR diversity was below lymph nodes but above nontumor tissue. The data were judged consistent with most tumor T cells coming from lymph node and expanding in tumor.

Axillary draining lymph nodes of breast cancer patients supplied the node samples. The CDR3 is made up of 14 amino acids. Per the germline V gene, CDR1 is SGHRS and CDR2 is YFSETQ. V trimming: 5 bases; J trimming: 6 bases; junction bases outside the gene matches: 7. TCRdb re-called the multiplex PCR reads through MiXCR, storing one row per CDR3 protein. This table has about 140,000 distinct CDR3 sequences, approximately 29% appearing once. In its sample, this clonotype was seen many times. The antigen is unknown. V is TRBV5-1 and J is TRBJ2-2; TRBD1 matches at 7 bases. The specimen was axillary lymph node tissue. The receptor's source is a female donor with breast cancer. Some clones in this sample may be carry-over from other donors' samples. The CDR3 is CASREQGSAGELFF. The CDR3 DNA reads TGCGCCAGCAGGGAACAGGGGTCAGCCGGGGAGCTGTTTTTT.